The T cell receptor (beta chain) described here comes from a study of T cells in Graves' hyperthyroidism and ophthalmopathy. This clonotype was recorded many times. CDR1 DFQATT and CDR2 SNEGSKA come from the germline V gene (reference sequence). The CDR3 loop spans 13 amino acids. Between the trimmed V and J ends, which lost 5 bases and 5 bases, there was a span of 15 bases. From RNA transcripts, TCR beta CDR3 regions were amplified. First-round RT-PCR of the TCR CDR3 relied on the HTBI primer set. TCRdb re-called the multiplex PCR reads through MiXCR, storing one row per CDR3 protein. Among about 480,000 distinct CDR3 sequences, approximately 22% were seen once, and the ten largest hold 45% to 55%. It was 8.5 to 10 ml of fresh peripheral blood that supplied the PBMCs.

The chain employs TRBV20-1 and TRBJ2-5; D possibly corresponds to TRBD1 (6 bases). The clonotype comes from a woman between 65 and 79 years old with Graves' ophthalmopathy. The specimen sequenced was blood. The CDR3 sequence is CSAGRGFAETQYF. The CDR3 DNA sequence: TGCAGTGCTGGTAGGGGGTTTGCGGAGACCCAGTACTTC.